This TCR beta chain is from a study of T-cell memory formation after mild COVID-19. Study findings and constraints: Clones contracting across day 15 to 85 had a balanced CD4/CD8 profile; later expanding clones leaned CD4+. Cross-reactive memory appears to have joined, as suggested by some responding clones showing up in pre-infection memory. SARS-CoV-2 specificity was not confirmed for second-wave clones peaking on day 37. For contracting clones, CD4+ ones sat mainly in CM and EM, CD8+ in EMRA.

The CDR3 runs 14 residues. The ends were cut back, 0 bases at V and 3 bases at J, with 7 bases in the middle. Per the germline V gene, CDR1 is SGDLS and CDR2 is YYNGEE. TCRdb reanalysed the 5' RACE reads using MiXCR and keeps one entry per CDR3 protein. The sample comprises tens of thousands of distinct CDR3 sequences, over 8.5% of which are singletons, and approximately 10% rests with the top ten. Comments on this clonotype: Its antigen is currently unknown.

This receptor was taken from an adult woman who had mild COVID-19 (a few samples of this study predate the infection). Cell type and time point are not known. The sample consisted of PBMCs or a T cell subset sorted from them (not recorded which). The chain joins TRBV9 to TRBJ2-1, with unresolved D. CDR3 DNA: TGTGCCAGCAGCGTAGAATCCGGCTACAATGAGCAGTTCTTC. Its translation: CASSVESGYNEQFF.